Below are 24 T cell receptor beta chains sequenced from a single sample in a study of regulatory T cells in long-lasting Graves disease. As to time point: newly diagnosed GD, antithyroid drugs for less than 3 months. Following extraction of RNA from PBMCs, that RNA was used to make the TCR library. For TCR beta, libraries came from iRepertoire HTBI primers and Arm-PCR of CDR3 regions. TCRdb processed the multiplex PCR reads anew with MiXCR; each CDR3 protein has one entry. The sample contains 450,000 to 650,000 distinct CDR3 sequences, around 16% of which appear only once. This sample also belongs to another study, concerning T cells in Graves' hyperthyroidism and ophthalmopathy.

Sequenced here: peripheral blood mononuclear cells (PBMCs), sampled at new diagnosis, from a patient treated with antithyroid drugs. All receptors come from a woman aged 40-60 years with Graves disease.

This clonotype was counted at least ten times. The V gene is TRBV12-3 or TRBV12-4, the J gene TRBJ1-2; perhaps TRBD1 as D (5 bases). V dropped 6 bases and J dropped 8 bases, with 13 bases sitting between them. The CDR3 has 12 amino acids. The CDR3 loop is CASRPQGGGYTF. The CDR3 bases are TGTGCCAGCAGGCCCCAGGGAGGCGGCTACACCTTC.

The V gene is TRBV7-2, the J gene TRBJ1-2; weak D call: TRBD1 (6 bases). The CDR3 extends over 15 amino acids. Germline values: CDR1 SGHTA, CDR2 FQGNSA. V was cut by 5 bases and J by 2 bases, with 15 bases left in between. The CDR3 sequence: CASSVTTDSNYGYTF. The DNA of the CDR3 is TGTGCCAGCAGCGTCACTACGGACAGCAACTATGGCTACACCTTC.

The sample holds a few counts of this clonotype. Lacking the conserved final phenylalanine or tryptophan, this CDR3 likely reflects a read error. The gene calls are TRBV6-1 and TRBJ1-1; D might be TRBD1 (6 bases). The CDR3 consists of 15 residues. From germline, CDR1 is MNHNS and CDR2 SASEGT. Trimming left V 4 bases short and J 3 bases short, with 15 bases between. This chain's CDR3 is CASSAYRVDDTEAFS. The DNA of the CDR3 is TGTGCCAGCAGTGCATACAGGGTGGATGACACTGAAGCTTTCTCT.

This clonotype was seen at least ten times. The genes are TRBV28 and TRBJ2-3, with a possible D match to TRBD2 (6 bases). Trimming stripped 6 bases from V and 2 bases from J, with 18 bases between. Germline lookup yields CDR1 MDHEN and CDR2 SYDVKM. The CDR3 runs 16 residues. CDR3 sequence reads: CASSPPLASYTDTQYF. In DNA form, the CDR3 reads TGTGCCAGCAGCCCACCCCTAGCGTCCTACACAGATACGCAGTATTTT.

This clonotype came up many times. In nucleotides, the CDR3 is TGTGCCAGCAGTTCCGGGACTACCAATGAGCAGTTCTTC. This codes for CASSSGTTNEQFF. This chain uses TRBV11-3 with TRBJ2-1; 7 positions match TRBD2. There are 13 residues in the CDR3. The V and J ends lost 6 bases and 6 bases, in that order; junction bases with no gene match: 5. CDR1 SGHNT and CDR2 YENEEA come from the germline V gene. Supplemented by reference TRBV11-3 and TRBJ2-1, the full variable domain reads EAGVVQSPRYKIIEKKQPVAFWCNPISGHNTLYWYLQNLGQGPELLIRYENEEAVDDSQLPKDRFSAERLKGVDSTLKIQPAELGDSAVYLCASSSGTTNEQFFGPGTRLTVL.

This clonotype was seen only a few times. The chain couples TRBV24-1 to TRBJ2-5, with 8 bases identical to TRBD1. Looked up from germline, CDR1 is KGHDR and CDR2 is SFDVKD. Trimming took 4 bases from V and 4 from J; bases not matched to a gene: 7. This CDR3 comprises 15 residues. The DNA for the CDR3 is TGTGCCACCAGTGACCTCGGACAGGGAAGAGAGACCCAGTACTTC. This gives the protein CATSDLGQGRETQYF.

This clonotype was detected many times. The J gene is TRBJ1-1, the V gene TRBV7-2, with 7 nucleotides matching TRBD1. The ends lost 3 bases at V and 0 bases at J; junction bases unmatched: 4. The CDR3 runs to 15 residues. Per the germline V gene, CDR1 is SGHTA and CDR2 is FQGNSA. The CDR3 DNA sequence: TGTGCCAGCAGCTTGGTGACAGGGATGAACACTGAAGCTTTCTTT. It encodes CASSLVTGMNTEAFF.

The sample holds many counts of this clonotype. This chain uses TRBV3-1 with TRBJ1-1, with D possibly matching TRBD1 (5 bases). Germline V CDR1 and CDR2: LGHDT, YNNKEL (reference sequence). The CDR3 covers 15 residues. The V and J ends lost 4 bases and 3 bases respectively, with 15 bases between them. CDR3 nucleotide sequence: TGTGCCAGCAGCCCGAGGAGGGGAACGGACACTGAAGCTTTCTTT. Translated, it gives CASSPRRGTDTEAFF.

This clonotype was counted at least ten times. V usage is TRBV12-5 and J usage is TRBJ2-2; 8 positions agree with TRBD1. The CDR3 runs to 16 residues. The V gene end was trimmed by 1 base and the J gene end by 1 base; junction bases not matched to a gene: 2. The germline CDR1 and CDR2 sequences are LGHNT and FRNRAP. This CDR3 reads CASGLATGVNTGELFF. In DNA form, the CDR3 reads TGTGCTAGTGGTTTGGCGACAGGGGTGAACACCGGGGAGCTGTTTTTT.

This clonotype has ten or more counts. The V and J genes are TRBV27 and TRBJ1-2; a weak D match, TRBD1 (6 bases). V was cut by 3 bases and J by 7 bases, with 15 bases left in between. This CDR3 has 14 residues. Looked up from germline, CDR1 is MNHEY and CDR2 is SMNVEV (reference sequence). The CDR3 nucleotides are TGTGCCAGCAGTTTTGGGACATCCGGTTCTGGCTACACCTTC. It encodes CASSFGTSGSGYTF.

The rearrangement uses TRBV19 and TRBJ2-7; 7 positions agree with TRBD1. The J segment lost 11 bases and the V segment lost 0 bases, leaving 13 bases of the junction unmatched. The germline V gene encodes CDR1 LNHDA and CDR2 SQIVND (reference sequence). This CDR3 has 15 residues. The CDR3 DNA follows: TGTGCCAGTAGTATAGACACGGGACAGAGGCCTGAGAAGTACTTC. This sequence encodes CASSIDTGQRPEKYF. The whole variable domain, filled in from reference TRBV19 and TRBJ2-7, reads DGGITQSPKYLFRKEGQNVTLSCEQNLNHDAMYWYRQDPGQGLRLIYYSQIVNDFQKGDIAEGYSVSREKKESFPLTVTSAQKNPTAFYLCASSIDTGQRPEKYFGPGTRLTVT.

In its sample, this clonotype was seen many times. This chain links TRBV12-5 with TRBJ1-1, with 12 bases aligning to TRBD1. The CDR3 contains 14 residues. Germline-derived CDR1 and CDR2 are LGHNT and FRNRAP. The V and J ends lost 6 bases and 7 bases, in that order; junction bases with no gene match: 6. The CDR3 coding sequence is TGTGCTAGTGGCCAGGGACAGGGGGCCGATGAAGCTTTCTTT. Protein: CASGQGQGADEAFF. Supplemented by reference TRBV12-5 and TRBJ1-1, the full variable domain reads DARVTQTPRHKVTEMGQEVTMRCQPILGHNTVFWYRQTMMQGLELLAYFRNRAPLDDSGMPKDRFSAEMPDATLATLKIQPSEPRDSAVYFCASGQGQGADEAFFGQGTRLTVV.

This clonotype has only a few counts. The chain employs TRBV12-3 or TRBV12-4 and TRBJ1-2, with D possibly matching TRBD1 (5 bases). The CDR3 runs to 16 residues. V was trimmed by 1 base and J by 1 base, leaving 13 bases between them. CDR3 amino acids: CASSLGLGGNNYGYTF. The CDR3 DNA sequence: TGTGCCAGCAGTTTAGGATTGGGGGGGAATAACTATGGCTACACCTTC.

This clonotype was detected many times. This rearrangement joins TRBV6-5 to TRBJ1-1; D gene uncertain. The CDR3 has 13 amino acids. Germline V CDR1 and CDR2: MNHEY, SVGAGI. V gave up 2 bases and J gave up 6 bases, with 10 bases separating them. CDR3 nucleotides: TGTGCCAGCAGTTACGTGGCATCGGCTGAAGCTTTCTTT. Residues: CASSYVASAEAFF.

At least ten counts were recorded for this clonotype. V usage is TRBV20-1 and J usage is TRBJ1-5; the D is unclear. Trimming left V 3 bases short and J 4 bases short, with 10 bases between. CDR3 length equals 13 residues. Germline assignment: CDR1 DFQATT and CDR2 SNEGSKA (reference sequence). CDR3 sequence: CSARSDPNQPQHF. CDR3 in DNA: TGCAGTGCTAGGTCAGACCCAAATCAGCCCCAGCATTTT.

Written as DNA, the CDR3 is TGCGCCAGCAGCAATTCCTGGGGGGACTACGAGCAGTACTTC. Protein product: CASSNSWGDYEQYF. V and J are TRBV5-1 and TRBJ2-7, with TRBD2 as a possible D gene (6 bases). The CDR3 is 14 residues long. Per germline, CDR1 SGHRS and CDR2 YFSETQ. With 4 bases removed from V and 3 bases from J, the gap between germline ends came to 14 bases.

Ten or more counts support this clonotype. V usage is TRBV9 and J usage is TRBJ2-1; D not certain. The V end was cut by 0 bases, the J end by 2 bases, with 9 bases between. This CDR3 contains 15 residues. Germline V lookup: CDR1 SGDLS, CDR2 YYNGEE. CDR3 DNA: TGTGCCAGCAGCGTAGAGGGAAACACCTACAATGAGCAGTTCTTC. Encoded protein: CASSVEGNTYNEQFF.

This clonotype was counted a few times. The V call is TRBV30, the J call TRBJ2-7, with a tentative D call TRBD2 (6 bases). Germline V gene sequence: CDR1 GTSNPN, CDR2 SVGIG (reference sequence). The CDR3 length is 12 residues. The ends were cut back, 2 bases at V and 3 bases at J, with 8 bases in the middle. CDR3 DNA: TGTGCCTGGAGTCCGACTAGCTACGAGCAGTACTTC. Protein product: CAWSPTSYEQYF.

This clonotype was seen more than once but under ten times. A much larger clone differs from this one at a single base, so this may be a read error. The chain uses TRBV6-9 and TRBJ1-1; D uncertain. Trimming removed 3 bases at V and 1 base at J, with 9 bases between. The length of the CDR3 is 14 residues. Germline values: CDR1 MNHGY, CDR2 SVAAGI. DNA of the CDR3: TGTGCCAGCAGTTACGGCAGCGGGAACACTGAAGCTTTCTTT. Translating gives CASSYGSGNTEAFF.

The rearrangement links TRBV7-9 to TRBJ2-3; 12 nucleotides align to TRBD1. CDR3 length: 14 residues. The V and J ends lost 7 bases and 7 bases, in that order; junction bases with no gene match: 6. Germline V CDR1 and CDR2: SEHNR, FQNEAQ (reference sequence). CDR3 DNA: TGTGCCAGCACCTCGGGACAGGGGGCATATACGCAGTATTTT. It encodes CASTSGQGAYTQYF.

The chain combines TRBV5-1 with TRBJ2-2; 10 nucleotides align to TRBD2. V lost 2 bases, J lost 5 bases, and 3 bases stayed unmatched. In germline, CDR1 is SGHRS, CDR2 YFSETQ. The CDR3 contains 15 residues. In nucleotides, the CDR3 is TGCGCCAGCAGCTTCCCGACTAGCGGGACCGGGGAGCTGTTTTTT. It specifies CASSFPTSGTGELFF.

Ten or more counts support this clonotype. This chain joins TRBV20-1 and TRBJ2-5, with TRBD2 matching over 11 bases. This CDR3 is built from 15 residues. The V gene's germline CDR1 is DFQATT and CDR2 SNEGSKA (reference sequence). Trimming took 3 bases from V and 6 from J; bases not matched to a gene: 9. CDR3 nucleotides: TGCAGTGCTAGCGACATAGCGGGGGGGCCGAAGACCCAGTACTTC. Its protein is CSASDIAGGPKTQYF.

The chain uses TRBV3-1 and TRBJ2-1; TRBD1 agrees at 9 bases. The V and J ends lost 4 bases and 6 bases, in that order; junction bases with no gene match: 7. The germline V gene encodes CDR1 LGHDT and CDR2 YNNKEL (reference sequence). CDR3 length: 15 residues. The CDR3 here is CASSLRTGEVNEQFF. The CDR3 DNA is TGTGCCAGCAGCCTCCGGACAGGGGAGGTCAATGAGCAGTTCTTC.

This clonotype was picked up a small number of times. This rearrangement joins TRBV11-2 to TRBJ2-1, with D possibly called TRBD1 or TRBD2 (5 bases each). V shed 5 bases and J shed 3 bases, with 14 bases lying between them. The germline V gene encodes CDR1 SGHAT and CDR2 FQNNGV. This CDR3 is built from 15 residues. CDR3 sequence (DNA): TGTGCCAGCAGCCCCAGGGCGGGCTACTACAATGAGCAGTTCTTC. It specifies CASSPRAGYYNEQFF.